These T cell receptor beta chains were read from a single sample in a study of monozygotic twins with inflammatory bowel disease. TCRdb reprocessed the 5' RACE reads, with one entry per CDR3 protein and no DNA. The repertoire table contains roughly 150,000 distinct CDR3 sequences. The sequenced material came from blood. These receptors all stem from a human donor with ulcerative colitis or Crohn's disease, or a healthy co-twin of an affected twin (not recorded which). Both conserved end residues are part of each CDR3.

j_gene	v_gene	CDR3aa
TRBJ1-6	TRBV30	CAWSGDTGWPYNSPLHF
TRBJ2-1	TRBV4-3	CASSQGGGRAEQFF
TRBJ2-3	TRBV5-1	CASSLTAGTDTQYF
TRBJ2-7	TRBV10-3	CAISESDEQYF
TRBJ2-1	TRBV7-6	CASSLGIRGTPYNEQFF
TRBJ2-7	TRBV18	CASSFSWDRESSYEQYF
TRBJ1-1	TRBV3-1	CASSPRPGTGRRAFF
TRBJ1-1	TRBV12-3/TRBV12-4	CASSQTGSRTEAFF
TRBJ1-1	TRBV30	CAWTLGTEAFF
TRBJ2-7	TRBV2	CASMAGVPFYEQYF
TRBJ1-1	TRBV5-1	CASSPGHLNTEAFF
TRBJ1-1	TRBV5-1	CASRTVLNTEAFF
TRBJ2-2	TRBV29-1	CSVESGAESGAGELFF
TRBJ2-1	TRBV7-9	CASSLKERLYNEQFF
TRBJ2-7	TRBV7-2	CASSLDRGHYEQYF
TRBJ2-7	TRBV13	CASSLVGTSISYEQYF
TRBJ2-1	TRBV20-1	CSALGIRNEQFF
TRBJ1-5	TRBV12-3/TRBV12-4	CASSSTQGNQPQHF
TRBJ1-6	TRBV7-2	CASSFGQLSSYNSPLHF
TRBJ2-7	TRBV20-1	CSARPSGQYFYEQYF
TRBJ2-7	TRBV20-1	CSAMRQGGSYEQYF
TRBJ1-1	TRBV2	CASTVDRAVNTEAFF
TRBJ2-3	TRBV28	CASYTGGTTDTQYF
TRBJ2-3	TRBV5-1	CASSLDRETDTQYF